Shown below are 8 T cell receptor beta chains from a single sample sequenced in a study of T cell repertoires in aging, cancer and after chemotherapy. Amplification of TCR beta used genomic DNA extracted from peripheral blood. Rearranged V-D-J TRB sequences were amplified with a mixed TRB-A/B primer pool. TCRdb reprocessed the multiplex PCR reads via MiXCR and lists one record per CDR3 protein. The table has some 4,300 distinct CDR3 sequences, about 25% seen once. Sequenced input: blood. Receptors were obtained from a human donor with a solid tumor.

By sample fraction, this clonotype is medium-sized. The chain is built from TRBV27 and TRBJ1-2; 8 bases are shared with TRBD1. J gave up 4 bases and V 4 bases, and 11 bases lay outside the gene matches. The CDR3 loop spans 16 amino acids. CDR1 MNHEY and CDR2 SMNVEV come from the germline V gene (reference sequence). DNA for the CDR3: TGTGCCAGCAGTTCCTTGGACAGGGCAAGGGGCTATGGCTACACCTTC. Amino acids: CASSSLDRARGYGYTF.

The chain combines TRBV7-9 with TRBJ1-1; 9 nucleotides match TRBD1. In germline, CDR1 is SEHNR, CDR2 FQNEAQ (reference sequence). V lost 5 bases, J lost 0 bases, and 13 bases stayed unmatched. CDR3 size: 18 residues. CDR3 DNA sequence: TGTGCCAGCAGCCGACCGGGACAGGGTATATTCATGAACACTGAAGCTTTCTTT. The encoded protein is CASSRPGQGIFMNTEAFF.

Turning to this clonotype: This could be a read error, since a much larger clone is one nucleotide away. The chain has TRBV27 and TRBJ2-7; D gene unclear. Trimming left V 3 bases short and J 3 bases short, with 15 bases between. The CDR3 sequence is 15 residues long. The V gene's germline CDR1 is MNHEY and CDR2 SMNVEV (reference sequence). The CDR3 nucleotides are TGTGCCAGCAGTTTGGTTTCCAGCCAACACTACGAGCAGTACTTC. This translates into CASSLVSSQHYEQYF.

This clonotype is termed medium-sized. This CDR3 reads CASSLQLANNEQFF. CDR3 sequence (DNA): TGTGCCAGCAGTTTACAGCTAGCGAACAATGAGCAGTTCTTC. This sequence joins TRBV27 and TRBJ2-1, with D possibly TRBD2 on 6 matching bases. Trimming pared 2 bases from V and 5 bases from J, leaving 10 bases between. This CDR3 contains 14 residues. Germline CDR1 and CDR2: MNHEY and SMNVEV (reference sequence).

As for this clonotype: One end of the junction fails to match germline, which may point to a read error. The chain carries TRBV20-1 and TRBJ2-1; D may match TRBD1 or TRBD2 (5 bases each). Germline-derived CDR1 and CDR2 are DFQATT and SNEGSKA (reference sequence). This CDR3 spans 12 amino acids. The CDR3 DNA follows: TGCACTGCTTGCCAACGAGGGGATGAGCAGTTCTTC. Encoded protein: CTACQRGDEQFF.

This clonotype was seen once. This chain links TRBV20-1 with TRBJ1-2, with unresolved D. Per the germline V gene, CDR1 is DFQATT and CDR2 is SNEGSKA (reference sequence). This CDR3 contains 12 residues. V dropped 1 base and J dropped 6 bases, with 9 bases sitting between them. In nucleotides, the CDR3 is TGCAGTGCTAGAGCAGGCCCAGATGGCTACACCTTC. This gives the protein CSARAGPDGYTF.

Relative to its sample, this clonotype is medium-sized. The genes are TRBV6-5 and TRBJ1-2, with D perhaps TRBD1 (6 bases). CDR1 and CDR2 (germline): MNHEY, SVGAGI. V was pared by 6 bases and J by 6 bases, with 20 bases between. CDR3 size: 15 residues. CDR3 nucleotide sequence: TGTGCCAGCAGAGAGAGAGGCCGGACAGACCATGGCTACACCTTC. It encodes CASRERGRTDHGYTF.

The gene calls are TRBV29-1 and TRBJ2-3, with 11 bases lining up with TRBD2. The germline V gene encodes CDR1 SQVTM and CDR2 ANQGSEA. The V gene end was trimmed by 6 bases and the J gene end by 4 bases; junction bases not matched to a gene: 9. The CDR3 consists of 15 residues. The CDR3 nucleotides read TGCAGCGTGGTGACTAGCGGGACCCGGGCAGATACGCAGTATTTT. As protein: CSVVTSGTRADTQYF.